This TCR beta chain was recovered during a study of regulatory T cells in long-lasting Graves disease. Across the whole study: Graves' patients, newly diagnosed, had taken antithyroid drugs under 3 months.

Notes on this clonotype: Its target is not known.

The CDR3 is made up of 16 amino acids. Germline assignment: CDR1 SGHVS and CDR2 FNYEAQ. V lost 5 bases, J lost 1 base, and 14 bases lay in between. Time point specified: newly diagnosed GD, antithyroid drugs for less than 3 months. PBMC-derived RNA was used for the TCR library. CDR3-region Arm-PCR and iRepertoire HTBI primers produced the TCR beta libraries. TCRdb called the multiplex PCR reads again in MiXCR, with one record for every CDR3 protein. The sample contains 620,000 or so distinct CDR3 sequences, roughly 15% of which appear only once. Whole-study findings and limits: Persistent disease was associated with favored TRBV28 usage and with favored use of TRBJ1-2 and TRBJ2-5.

These data are also associated with another study on T cells in Graves' hyperthyroidism and ophthalmopathy. According to that study: With a median lead of about 6.9 months before onset, the model predicted ophthalmopathy.

The receptor was isolated from a young woman with Graves disease. J is TRBJ2-2 and V is TRBV7-6, with D possibly matching TRBD1 (5 bases). This sample comprised peripheral blood mononuclear cells (PBMCs), obtained at new diagnosis, from a patient treated with antithyroid drugs. CDR3 sequence: CASSQRGQLNTGELFF. CDR3 bases: TGTGCCAGCAGCCAAAGGGGCCAGTTGAACACCGGGGAGCTGTTTTTT.